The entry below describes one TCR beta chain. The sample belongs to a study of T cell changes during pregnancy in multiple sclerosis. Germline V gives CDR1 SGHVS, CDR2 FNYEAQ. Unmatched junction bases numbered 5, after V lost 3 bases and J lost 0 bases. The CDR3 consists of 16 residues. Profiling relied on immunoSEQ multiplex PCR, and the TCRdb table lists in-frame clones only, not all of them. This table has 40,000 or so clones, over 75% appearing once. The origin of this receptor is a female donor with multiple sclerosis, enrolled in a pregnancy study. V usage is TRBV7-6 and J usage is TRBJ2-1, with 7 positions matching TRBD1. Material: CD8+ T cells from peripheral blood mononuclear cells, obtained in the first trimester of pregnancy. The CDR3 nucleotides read TGTGCCAGCAGCTTCCTTACAGGGGACTCCTACAATGAGCAGTTCTTC. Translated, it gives CASSFLTGDSYNEQFF.